This T cell receptor beta chain was obtained from a study of T cell responses to AZD1222 COVID-19 vaccine. Study-wide results and caveats: Receipt of two AZD1222 doses was followed by a rise in Spike-specific TCR breadth and depth. Reportedly, close to half of spike-specific TCRs are directed against unmutated variant regions. Baseline seropositivity characterized only six AZD1222 recipients. Spike was spanned by vaccine-associated CD4 TCRs, which were dominant at 160-218 and 743-854.

Concerning this clone itself: What it recognizes is unknown.

CDR3 size: 16 residues. Trimming cost V 1 base and J 10 bases; bases outside gene matches: 9. Per the germline V gene, CDR1 is SGHTA and CDR2 is FQGNSA. Produced via immunoSEQ multiplex PCR; TCRdb's table is partial and in-frame only. The sample shows fewer than 100,000 clones, 75% to 90% of them seen only once. The receptor comes from an adult who received the AZD1222 COVID-19 vaccine. Sample: peripheral blood, taken 28 days after the second AZD1222 dose. The chain employs TRBV7-2 and TRBJ1-6; 8 nucleotides match TRBD1. This CDR3 reads CASSLGGQVVGSPLHF. Written as DNA, the CDR3 is TGTGCCAGCAGCTTAGGGGGACAGGTCGTAGGGTCACCCCTCCACTTT.